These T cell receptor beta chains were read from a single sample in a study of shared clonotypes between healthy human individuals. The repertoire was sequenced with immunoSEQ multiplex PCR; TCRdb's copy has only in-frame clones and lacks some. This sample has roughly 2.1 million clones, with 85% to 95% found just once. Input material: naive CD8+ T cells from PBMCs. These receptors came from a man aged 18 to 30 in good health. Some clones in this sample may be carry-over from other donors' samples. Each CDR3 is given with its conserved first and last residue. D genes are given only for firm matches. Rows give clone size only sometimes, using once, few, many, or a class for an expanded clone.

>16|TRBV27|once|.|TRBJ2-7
CASSLYRGGRPYEQYF
TGTGCCAGCAGTTTATACAGGGGGGGACGACCCTACGAGCAGTACTTC
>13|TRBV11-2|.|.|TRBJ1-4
CASSPDPYEKLFF
TGTGCCAGCAGCCCGGACCCTTATGAAAAACTGTTTTTT
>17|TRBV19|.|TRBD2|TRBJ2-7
CASSNPSVAGGPSEQYF
TGTGCCAGTAGTAACCCCTCAGTGGCGGGAGGGCCGTCCGAGCAGTACTTC
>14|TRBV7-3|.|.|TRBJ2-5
CASSSLGGGETQYF
TGTGCCAGCAGCTCCTTAGGAGGCGGTGAGACCCAGTACTTC
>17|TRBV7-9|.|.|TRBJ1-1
CASSSRGQIPGGTEAFF
TGTGCCAGCAGCTCTAGGGGCCAAATTCCGGGGGGCACTGAAGCTTTCTTT
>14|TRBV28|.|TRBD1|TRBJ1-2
CASSPSWTGDGYTF
TGTGCCAGCAGTCCTTCCTGGACAGGGGATGGCTACACCTTC
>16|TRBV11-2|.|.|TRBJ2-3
CASSPMWTRLGDTQYF
TGTGCCAGCAGCCCTATGTGGACGAGGCTAGGGGATACGCAGTATTTT
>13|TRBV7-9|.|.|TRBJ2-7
CASNGDYAYEQYF
TGTGCCAGCAACGGTGACTACGCCTACGAGCAGTACTTC
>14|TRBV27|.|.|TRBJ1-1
CASSLRLGRLDMLF
TGTGCCAGCAGTTTGCGGCTTGGGAGACTAGACATGCTCTTT
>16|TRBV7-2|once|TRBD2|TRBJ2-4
CASSLGLAGVGNIQYF
TGTGCCAGCAGCTTGGGACTAGCGGGAGTTGGAAACATTCAGTACTTC
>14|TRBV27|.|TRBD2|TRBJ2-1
CASSWVGLANEQFF
TGTGCCAGCAGTTGGGTTGGACTAGCTAATGAGCAGTTCTTC
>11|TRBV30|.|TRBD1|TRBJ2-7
CAWGTGGEQYF
TGTGCCTGGGGGACAGGGGGCGAGCAGTACTTC
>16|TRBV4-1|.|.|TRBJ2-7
CASSPRLPVGTYEQYF
TGCGCCAGCAGCCCAAGACTCCCCGTGGGCACCTACGAGCAGTACTTC
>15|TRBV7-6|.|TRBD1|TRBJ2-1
CASSPGTGVYNEQFF
TGTGCCAGCAGTCCCGGGACAGGGGTGTACAATGAGCAGTTCTTC
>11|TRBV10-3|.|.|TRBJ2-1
CAIRLLNEQFF
TGTGCCATCAGGTTACTCAATGAGCAGTTCTTC
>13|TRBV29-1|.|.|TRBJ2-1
CSYRPANYNEQFF
TGCAGCTACCGACCAGCAAACTACAATGAGCAGTTCTTC
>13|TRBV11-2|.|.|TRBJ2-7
CASSARDSYEQYF
TGTGCCAGCAGCGCCCGGGACTCCTACGAGCAGTACTTC
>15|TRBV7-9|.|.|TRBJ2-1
CASSGGRGRYNEQFF
TGTGCCAGCAGTGGGGGTAGGGGCCGCTACAATGAGCAGTTCTTC
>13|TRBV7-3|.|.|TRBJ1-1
CASSPGRGASPFF
TGTGCCAGCTCCCCCGGCAGGGGCGCTTCTCCTTTCTTT
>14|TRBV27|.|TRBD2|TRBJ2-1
CASRSGLAGLEQFF
TGTGCCAGCAGGTCGGGACTAGCGGGATTGGAGCAGTTCTTC
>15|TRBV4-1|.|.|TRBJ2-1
CASSQVVRRYNEQFF
TGCGCCAGCAGCCAAGTAGTAAGGAGATACAATGAGCAGTTCTTC
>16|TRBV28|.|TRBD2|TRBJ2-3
CASSSGLAGGPDTQYF
TGTGCCAGCAGTTCGGGACTAGCGGGGGGGCCAGATACGCAGTATTTT
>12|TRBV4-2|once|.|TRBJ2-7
CASSQGIYEQYF
TGTGCCAGCAGCCAAGGGATCTACGAGCAGTACTTC
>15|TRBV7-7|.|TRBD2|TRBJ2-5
CASSLEASGQETQYF
TGTGCCAGCAGCTTAGAAGCTAGCGGTCAAGAGACCCAGTACTTC
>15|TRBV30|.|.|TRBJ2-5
CAWTLGGGYQETQYF
TGTGCCTGGACCCTGGGGGGCGGGTACCAAGAGACCCAGTACTTC
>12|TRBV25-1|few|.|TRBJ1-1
CASSHGGSEAFF
TGTGCCAGCAGTCATGGGGGTTCCGAAGCTTTCTTT
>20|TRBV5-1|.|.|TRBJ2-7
CDKHQQDRDGEERVSYEQYF
TGCGACAAACACCAGCAAGATCGGGATGGGGAGGAACGGGTCTCCTACGAGCAGTACTTC
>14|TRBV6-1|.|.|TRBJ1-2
CASSPGQAVYGYTF
TGTGCCAGCAGCCCGGGACAAGCAGTTTATGGCTACACCTTC
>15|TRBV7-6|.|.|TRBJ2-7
CASSLFGGRIDEQYF
TGTGCCAGCAGCTTATTTGGGGGGCGTATCGACGAGCAGTACTTC
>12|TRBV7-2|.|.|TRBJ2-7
CASSPGAYEQYF
TGTGCCAGCAGCCCTGGGGCCTACGAGCAGTACTTC
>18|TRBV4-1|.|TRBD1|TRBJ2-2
CASSQDPDREDYTGELFF
TGCGCCAGCAGCCAAGATCCCGACAGGGAAGATTATACCGGGGAGCTGTTTTTT
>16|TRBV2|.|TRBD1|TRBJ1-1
CASSEAKGQGSTEAFF
TGTGCCAGCAGTGAAGCGAAGGGACAGGGGAGCACTGAAGCTTTCTTT
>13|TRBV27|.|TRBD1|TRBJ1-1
CASSWDSKTEAFF
TGTGCCAGCAGTTGGGACAGCAAGACTGAAGCTTTCTTT
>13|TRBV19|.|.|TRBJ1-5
CASSIKGNQPQHF
TGTGCCAGTAGTATAAAGGGTAATCAGCCCCAGCATTTT
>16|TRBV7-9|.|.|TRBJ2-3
CASSLGPSTSTDTQYF
TGTGCCAGCAGCTTAGGTCCGTCTACTAGCACAGATACGCAGTATTTT